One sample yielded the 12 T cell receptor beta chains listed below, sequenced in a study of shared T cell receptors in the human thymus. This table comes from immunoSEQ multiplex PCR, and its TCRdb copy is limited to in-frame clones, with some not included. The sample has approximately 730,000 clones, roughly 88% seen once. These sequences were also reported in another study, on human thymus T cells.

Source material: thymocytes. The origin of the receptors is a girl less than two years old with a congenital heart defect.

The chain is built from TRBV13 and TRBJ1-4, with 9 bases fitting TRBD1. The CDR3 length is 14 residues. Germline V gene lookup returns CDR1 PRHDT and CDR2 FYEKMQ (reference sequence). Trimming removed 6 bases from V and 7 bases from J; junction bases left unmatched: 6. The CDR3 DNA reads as TGTGCCAGCAGACCGGGACAGGGATGTGAAAAACTGTTTTTT. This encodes CASRPGQGCEKLFF.

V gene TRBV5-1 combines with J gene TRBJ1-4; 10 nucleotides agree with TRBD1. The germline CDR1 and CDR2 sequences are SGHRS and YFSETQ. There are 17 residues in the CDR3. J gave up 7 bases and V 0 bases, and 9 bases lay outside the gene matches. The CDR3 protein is CASSLGQGAVSGEKLFF. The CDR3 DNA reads TGCGCCAGCAGCTTGGGACAGGGGGCGGTCTCGGGTGAAAAACTGTTTTTT.

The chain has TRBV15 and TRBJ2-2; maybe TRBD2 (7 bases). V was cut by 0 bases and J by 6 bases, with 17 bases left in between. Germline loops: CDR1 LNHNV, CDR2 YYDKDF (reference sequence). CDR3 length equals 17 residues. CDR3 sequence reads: CATSRDHYRGAAGELFF. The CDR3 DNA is TGTGCCACCAGCAGAGACCATTACCGGGGGGCGGCCGGGGAGCTGTTTTTT. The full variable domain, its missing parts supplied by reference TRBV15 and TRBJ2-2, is DAMVIQNPRYQVTQFGKPVTLSCSQTLNHNVMYWYQQKSSQAPKLLFHYYDKDFNNEADTPDNFQSRRPNTSFCFLDIRSPGLGDTAMYLCATSRDHYRGAAGELFFGEGSRLTVL.

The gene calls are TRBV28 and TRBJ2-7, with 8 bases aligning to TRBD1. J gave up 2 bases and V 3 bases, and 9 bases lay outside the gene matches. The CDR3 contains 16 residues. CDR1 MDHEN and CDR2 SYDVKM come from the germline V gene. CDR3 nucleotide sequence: TGTGCCAGCAGTTTCCGTGGACAGGGAGTGCCCTACGAGCAGTACTTC. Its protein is CASSFRGQGVPYEQYF.

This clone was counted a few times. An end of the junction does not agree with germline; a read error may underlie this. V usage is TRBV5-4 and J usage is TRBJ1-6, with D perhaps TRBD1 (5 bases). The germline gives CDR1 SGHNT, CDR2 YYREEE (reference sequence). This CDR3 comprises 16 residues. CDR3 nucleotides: TGTGCCAGCAGCTTTAACCAGGGTCGAATTAACTCCCCCCTCCCCTTT. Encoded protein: CASSFNQGRINSPLPF.

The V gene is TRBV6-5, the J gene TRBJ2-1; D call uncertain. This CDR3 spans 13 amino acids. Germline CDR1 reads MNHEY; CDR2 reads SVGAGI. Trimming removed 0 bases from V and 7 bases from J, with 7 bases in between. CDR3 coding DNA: TGTGCCAGCAGTTACTCGACCGGGAATGAGCAGTTCTTC. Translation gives CASSYSTGNEQFF.

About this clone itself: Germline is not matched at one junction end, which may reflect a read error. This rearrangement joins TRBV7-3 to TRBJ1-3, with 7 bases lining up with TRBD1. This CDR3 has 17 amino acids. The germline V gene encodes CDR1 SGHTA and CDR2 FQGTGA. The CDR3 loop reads CASRLNPQDRSGNTIYF. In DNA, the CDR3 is TGTGCCAGCAGGTTAAACCCACAGGACAGGTCCGGAAACACCATATATTTT.

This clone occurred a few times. Written as DNA, the CDR3 is TGCGCCAGCAGCTTGGGCACAGATGGGAGTCCCAACGAGCAGTTCTTC. Residues: CASSLGTDGSPNEQFF. The chain couples TRBV5-1 to TRBJ2-1; D might be TRBD2 (5 bases). Per germline, CDR1 SGHRS and CDR2 YFSETQ. This CDR3 comprises 16 residues. Trimming left V 0 bases short and J 10 bases short, with 20 bases between.

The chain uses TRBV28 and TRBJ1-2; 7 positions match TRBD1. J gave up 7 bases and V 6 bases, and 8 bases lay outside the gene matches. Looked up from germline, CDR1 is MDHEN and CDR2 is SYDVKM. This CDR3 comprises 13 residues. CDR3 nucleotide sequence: TGTGCCAGCAGCGTAAACCAGGGGGGTGGCTACACCTTC. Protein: CASSVNQGGGYTF.

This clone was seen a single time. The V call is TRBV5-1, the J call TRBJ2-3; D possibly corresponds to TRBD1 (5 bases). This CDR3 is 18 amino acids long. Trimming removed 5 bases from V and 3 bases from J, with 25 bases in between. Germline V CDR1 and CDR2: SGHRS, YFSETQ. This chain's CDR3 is CASSIYRLSPMVTDTQYF. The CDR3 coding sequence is TGCGCCAGCAGTATTTACAGGTTAAGCCCAATGGTTACAGATACGCAGTATTTT.

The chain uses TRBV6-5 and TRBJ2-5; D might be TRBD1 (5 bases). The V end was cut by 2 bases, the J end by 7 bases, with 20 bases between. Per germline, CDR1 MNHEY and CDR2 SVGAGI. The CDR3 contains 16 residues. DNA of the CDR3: TGTGCCAGCAGTTACCGGTCAGGGATATCTTTAGGGACCCAGTACTTC. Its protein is CASSYRSGISLGTQYF.

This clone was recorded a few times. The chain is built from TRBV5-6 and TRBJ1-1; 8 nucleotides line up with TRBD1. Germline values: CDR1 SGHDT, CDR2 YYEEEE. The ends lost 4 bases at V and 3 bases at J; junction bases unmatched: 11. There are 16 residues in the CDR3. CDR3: CASSPDRGREDTEAFF. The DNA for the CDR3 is TGTGCCAGCAGCCCCGACAGGGGCCGAGAGGACACTGAAGCTTTCTTT.